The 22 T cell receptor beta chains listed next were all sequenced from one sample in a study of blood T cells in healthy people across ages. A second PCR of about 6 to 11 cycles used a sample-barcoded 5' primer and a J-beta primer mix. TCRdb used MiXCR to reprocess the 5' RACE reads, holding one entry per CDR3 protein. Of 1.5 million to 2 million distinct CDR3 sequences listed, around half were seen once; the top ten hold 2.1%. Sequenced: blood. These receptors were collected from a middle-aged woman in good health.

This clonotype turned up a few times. CDR3 sequence: CASSISGGGMNEQFF. The CDR3 DNA reads as TGTGCCAGCAGCATTAGCGGGGGTGGGATGAATGAGCAGTTCTTC. V is TRBV11-2 and J is TRBJ2-1, with 9 bases fitting TRBD2. Germline V lookup: CDR1 SGHAT, CDR2 FQNNGV. The CDR3 runs 15 residues. Losses at the gene ends were 5 bases for V and 7 bases for J; bases not matched to a gene: 9.

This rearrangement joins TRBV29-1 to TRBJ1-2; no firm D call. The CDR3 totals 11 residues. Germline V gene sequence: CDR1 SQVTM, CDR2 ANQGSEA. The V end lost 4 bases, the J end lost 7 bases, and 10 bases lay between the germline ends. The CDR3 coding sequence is TGCAGCGTTGCCAGTTATGGTGGCTACACCTTC. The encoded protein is CSVASYGGYTF. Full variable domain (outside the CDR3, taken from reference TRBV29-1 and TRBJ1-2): SAVISQKPSRDICQRGTSLTIQCQVDSQVTMMFWYRQQPGQSLTLIATANQGSEATYESGFVIDKFPISRPNLTFSTLTVSNMSPEDSSIYLCSVASYGGYTFGSGTRLTVV.

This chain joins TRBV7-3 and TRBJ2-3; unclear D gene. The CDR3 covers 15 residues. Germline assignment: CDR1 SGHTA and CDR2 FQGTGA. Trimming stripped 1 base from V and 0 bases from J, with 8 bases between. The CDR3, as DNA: TGTGCCAGCAGCTTAAGGCTTACTAGCACAGATACGCAGTATTTT. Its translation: CASSLRLTSTDTQYF. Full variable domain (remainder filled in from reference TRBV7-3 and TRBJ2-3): GAGVSQTPSNKVTEKGKYVELRCDPISGHTALYWYRQSLGQGPEFLIYFQGTGAADDSGLPNDRFFAVRPEGSVSTLKIQRTERGDSAVYLCASSLRLTSTDTQYFGPGTRLTVL.

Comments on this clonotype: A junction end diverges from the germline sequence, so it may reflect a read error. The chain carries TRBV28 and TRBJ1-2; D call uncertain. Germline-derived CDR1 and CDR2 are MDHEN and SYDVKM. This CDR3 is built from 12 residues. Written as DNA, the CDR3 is TGTACCAGCAGCTCTTTGGTCTATGGCTACACCTTC. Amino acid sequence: CTSSSLVYGYTF.

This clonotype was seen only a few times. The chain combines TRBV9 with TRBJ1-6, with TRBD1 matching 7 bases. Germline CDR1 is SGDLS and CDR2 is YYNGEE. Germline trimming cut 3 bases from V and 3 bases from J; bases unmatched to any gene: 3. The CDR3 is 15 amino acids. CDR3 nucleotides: TGTGCCAGCAGCGCAGGACAGGTCTATAATTCACCCCTCCACTTT. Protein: CASSAGQVYNSPLHF.

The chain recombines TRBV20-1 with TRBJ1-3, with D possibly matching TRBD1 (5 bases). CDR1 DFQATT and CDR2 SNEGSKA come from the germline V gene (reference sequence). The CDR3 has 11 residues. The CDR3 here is CSGRAGNTIYF. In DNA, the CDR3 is TGCAGCGGCAGGGCAGGAAACACCATATATTTT.

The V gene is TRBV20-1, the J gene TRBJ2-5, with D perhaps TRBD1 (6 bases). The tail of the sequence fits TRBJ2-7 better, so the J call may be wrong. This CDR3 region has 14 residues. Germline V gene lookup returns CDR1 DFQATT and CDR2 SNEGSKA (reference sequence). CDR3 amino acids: CSAARDTGSYEQYF. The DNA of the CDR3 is TGCAGTGCCGCCCGGGACACGGGTTCCTACGAGCAGTACTTC.

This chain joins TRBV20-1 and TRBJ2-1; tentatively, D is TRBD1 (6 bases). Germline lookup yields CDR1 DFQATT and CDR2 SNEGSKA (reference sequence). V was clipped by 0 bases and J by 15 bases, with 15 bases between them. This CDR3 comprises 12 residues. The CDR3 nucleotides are TGCAGTGCTAGAGAGGGACAAGGCGATAGGTTCTTC. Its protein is CSAREGQGDRFF.

CDR3 region: CSARGTVYGYTF. CDR3 in DNA: TGCAGTGCTAGAGGGACAGTCTATGGCTACACCTTC. The chain recombines TRBV20-1 with TRBJ1-2; possible D gene TRBD1, 6 bases. Germline V gene lookup returns CDR1 DFQATT and CDR2 SNEGSKA (reference sequence). Trimming left V 1 base short and J 4 bases short, with 7 bases between. The length of the CDR3 is 12 residues.

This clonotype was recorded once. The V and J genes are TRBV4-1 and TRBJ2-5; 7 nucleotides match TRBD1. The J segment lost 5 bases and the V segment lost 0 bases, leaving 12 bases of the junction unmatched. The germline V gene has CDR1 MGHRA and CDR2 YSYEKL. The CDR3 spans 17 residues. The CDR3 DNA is TGCGCCAGCAGCCAAGATTGGGACAGCCCCGGAGAGGAGACCCAGTACTTC. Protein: CASSQDWDSPGEETQYF.

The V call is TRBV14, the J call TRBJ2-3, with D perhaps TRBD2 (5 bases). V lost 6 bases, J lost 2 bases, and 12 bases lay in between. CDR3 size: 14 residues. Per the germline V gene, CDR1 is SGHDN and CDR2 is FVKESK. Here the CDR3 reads CASSQRRHTDTQYF. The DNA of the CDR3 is TGTGCCAGCAGTCAGAGGAGGCACACAGATACGCAGTATTTT.

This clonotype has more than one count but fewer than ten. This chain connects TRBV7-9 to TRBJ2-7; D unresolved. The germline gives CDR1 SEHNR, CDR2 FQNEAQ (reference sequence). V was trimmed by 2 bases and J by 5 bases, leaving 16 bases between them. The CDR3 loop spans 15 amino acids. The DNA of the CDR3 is TGTGCCAGCAGCTTACGCGGCCAAAGTCGCCACGAGCAGTACTTC. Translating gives CASSLRGQSRHEQYF.

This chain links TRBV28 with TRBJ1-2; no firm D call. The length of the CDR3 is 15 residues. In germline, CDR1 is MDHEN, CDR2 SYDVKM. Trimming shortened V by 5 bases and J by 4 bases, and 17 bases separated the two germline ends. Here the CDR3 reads CASSTGEGWGYGYTF. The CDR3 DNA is TGTGCCAGCAGTACTGGTGAGGGATGGGGCTATGGCTACACCTTC.

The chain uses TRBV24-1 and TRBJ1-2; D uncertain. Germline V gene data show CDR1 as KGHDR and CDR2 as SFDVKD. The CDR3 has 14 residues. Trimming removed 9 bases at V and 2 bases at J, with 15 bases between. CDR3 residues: CATGPHTLNYGYTF. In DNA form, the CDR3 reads TGTGCCACCGGACCACACACGTTGAACTATGGCTACACCTTC.

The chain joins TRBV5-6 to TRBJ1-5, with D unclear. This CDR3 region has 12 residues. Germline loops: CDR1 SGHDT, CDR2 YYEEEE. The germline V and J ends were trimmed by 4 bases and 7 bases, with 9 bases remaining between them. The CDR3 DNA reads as TGTGCCAGCAGCCAAGGAGAGCAGCCCCAGCATTTT. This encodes CASSQGEQPQHF.

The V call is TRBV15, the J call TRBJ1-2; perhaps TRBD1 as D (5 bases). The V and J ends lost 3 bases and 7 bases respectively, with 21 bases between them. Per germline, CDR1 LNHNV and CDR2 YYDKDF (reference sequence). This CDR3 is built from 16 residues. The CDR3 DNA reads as TGTGCCACCAGCAGGTTGGCCCTCCAGGTCAGGGCTGGCTACACCTTC. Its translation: CATSRLALQVRAGYTF.

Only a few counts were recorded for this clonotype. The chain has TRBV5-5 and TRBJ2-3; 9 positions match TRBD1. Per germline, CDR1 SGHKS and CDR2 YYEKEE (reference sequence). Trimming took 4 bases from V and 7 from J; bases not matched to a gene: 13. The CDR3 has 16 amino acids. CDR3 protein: CASSTWTGAQMNTQYF. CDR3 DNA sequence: TGTGCCAGCAGCACGTGGACAGGGGCCCAAATGAATACGCAGTATTTT.

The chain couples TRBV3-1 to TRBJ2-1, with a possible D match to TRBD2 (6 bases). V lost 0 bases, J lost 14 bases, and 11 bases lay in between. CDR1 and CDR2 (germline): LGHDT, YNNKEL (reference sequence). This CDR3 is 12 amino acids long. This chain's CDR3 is CASSQDPGGEFF. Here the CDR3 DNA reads TGTGCCAGCAGCCAAGATCCCGGAGGGGAGTTCTTC.

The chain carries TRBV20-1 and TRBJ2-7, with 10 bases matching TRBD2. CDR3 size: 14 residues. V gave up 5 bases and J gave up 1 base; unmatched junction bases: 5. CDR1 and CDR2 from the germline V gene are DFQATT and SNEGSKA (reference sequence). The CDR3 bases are TGCAGTGCTTTCCTAGCGGGGGATTCCTACGAGCAGTACTTC. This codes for CSAFLAGDSYEQYF.

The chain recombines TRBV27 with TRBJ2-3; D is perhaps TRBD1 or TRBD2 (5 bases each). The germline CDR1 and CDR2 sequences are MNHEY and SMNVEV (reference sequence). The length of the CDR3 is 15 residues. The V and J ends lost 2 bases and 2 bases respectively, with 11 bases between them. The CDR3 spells CASSLGWGITDTQYF. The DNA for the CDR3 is TGTGCCAGCAGTTTAGGATGGGGGATCACAGATACGCAGTATTTT.

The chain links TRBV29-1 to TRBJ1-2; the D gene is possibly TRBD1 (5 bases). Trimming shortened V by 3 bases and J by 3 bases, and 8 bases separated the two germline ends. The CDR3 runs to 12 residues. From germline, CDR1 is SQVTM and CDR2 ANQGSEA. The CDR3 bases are TGCAGCGTTGAGGGCAGGGACTATGGCTACACCTTC. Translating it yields CSVEGRDYGYTF.

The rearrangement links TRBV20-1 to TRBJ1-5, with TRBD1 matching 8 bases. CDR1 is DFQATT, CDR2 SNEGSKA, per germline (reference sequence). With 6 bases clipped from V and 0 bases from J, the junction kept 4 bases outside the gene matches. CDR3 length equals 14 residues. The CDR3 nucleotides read TGCAGTGCCCCGGACAGGGATAGCAATCAGCCCCAGCATTTT. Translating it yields CSAPDRDSNQPQHF.